These 10 T cell receptor beta chains came from one sample sequenced in a study of cytomegalovirus exposure and HLA in healthy donors. With 60 Vbeta and 13 Jbeta primers, the PCR was carried out. Libraries were prepared by immunoSEQ multiplex PCR; TCRdb keeps only in-frame clonotypes and omits some of them. The sample records over 150,000 clones, 75% to 85% being singletons. The sequencing sample was made of PBMCs. The source of these receptors is a man aged 45-60 years in good health and CMV-seropositive.

The chain couples TRBV6-6 to TRBJ1-4; D is perhaps TRBD1 (5 bases). The CDR3 covers 15 residues. The germline CDR1 and CDR2 sequences are MNHNY and SVGAGI (reference sequence). Trimming shortened V by 5 bases and J by 0 bases, and 10 bases separated the two germline ends. The CDR3 DNA sequence: TGTGCCAGCAGTGGACAATCAGCAACTAATGAAAAACTGTTTTTT. Amino acids: CASSGQSATNEKLFF.

The CDR3 DNA is TGCGCCAGCAGCTTGGCGCAGGGCTCAGATACGCAGTATTTT. Protein: CASSLAQGSDTQYF. The genes are TRBV5-1 and TRBJ2-3, with a tentative D call TRBD1 (5 bases). CDR3 length: 14 amino acids. V gave up 0 bases and J gave up 4 bases, with 9 bases separating them. Germline V gives CDR1 SGHRS, CDR2 YFSETQ.

This sequence joins TRBV5-1 and TRBJ2-1, with TRBD2 matching over 9 bases. This CDR3 has 15 residues. Germline loops: CDR1 SGHRS, CDR2 YFSETQ. V shed 5 bases and J 3 bases; nucleotides not matched to a gene: 6. The CDR3 region is CASRLTSGGYNEQFF. DNA of the CDR3: TGCGCCAGCAGGTTGACTAGCGGAGGCTACAATGAGCAGTTCTTC.

This chain links TRBV7-6 with TRBJ2-7; 15 bases align to TRBD2. Germline V gene data show CDR1 as SGHVS and CDR2 as FNYEAQ. V lost 5 bases, J lost 2 bases, and 10 bases stayed unmatched. The CDR3 has 18 residues. This CDR3 is CASSLGTSGGPYTYEQYF. In nucleotides, the CDR3 is TGTGCCAGCAGCCTAGGGACTAGCGGGGGGCCGTACACCTACGAGCAGTACTTC.

The V call is TRBV27, the J call TRBJ2-1; the match to TRBD2 covers 12 bases. Looked up from germline, CDR1 is MNHEY and CDR2 is SMNVEV (reference sequence). The CDR3 has 17 residues. V shed 2 bases, J shed 9 bases, and the junction held 11 bases outside the gene matches. Written as DNA, the CDR3 is TGTGCCAGCAGTTTAGGGCAGCTAGCGGGAGGGGGTCGTGAGCAGTTCTTC. This translates into CASSLGQLAGGGREQFF.

This clone was seen once. The J gene is TRBJ1-3, the V gene TRBV30; D unclear. This CDR3 region has 15 residues. V lost 2 bases, J lost 0 bases, and 11 bases lay in between. Germline V gene data show CDR1 as GTSNPN and CDR2 as SVGIG (reference sequence). Here the CDR3 DNA reads TGTGCCTGGAGTAGGAGTGGATTCTCTGGAAACACCATATATTTT. Protein: CAWSRSGFSGNTIYF.

This clone came up a few times. The chain couples TRBV7-9 to TRBJ1-1; D gene unclear. The CDR3 contains 14 residues. Trimming shortened V by 5 bases and J by 1 base, and 11 bases separated the two germline ends. Germline V CDR1 and CDR2: SEHNR, FQNEAQ (reference sequence). CDR3 in amino acids: CASSASTENTEAFF. In DNA, the CDR3 is TGTGCCAGCAGCGCCTCAACAGAGAACACTGAAGCTTTCTTT.

The chain uses TRBV7-2 and TRBJ1-1; no clear D gene. The CDR3 consists of 15 residues. With 1 base removed from V and 3 bases from J, the gap between germline ends came to 12 bases. CDR1 and CDR2 (germline): SGHTA, FQGNSA. The CDR3 DNA follows: TGTGCCAGCAGCTTAGAGGCCCTCCGGGACACTGAAGCTTTCTTT. Its translation: CASSLEALRDTEAFF. Based on the CDR3 plus reference TRBV7-2 and TRBJ1-1, the full variable domain is GAGVSQSPSNKVTEKGKDVELRCDPISGHTALYWYRQSLGQGLEFLIYFQGNSAPDKSGLPSDRFSAERTGGSVSTLTIQRTQQEDSAVYLCASSLEALRDTEAFFGQGTRLTVV.

This clone has only one observation. The V call is TRBV4-3, the J call TRBJ2-1; 9 nucleotides align to TRBD2. The ends lost 6 bases at V and 7 bases at J; junction bases unmatched: 10. The CDR3 has 15 amino acids. Germline CDR1 and CDR2: LGHNA and YSLEER. The CDR3 coding sequence is TGCGCCAGCAGTATGGCTAGCGGGGCTGGGAATGAGCAGTTCTTC. Amino acids: CASSMASGAGNEQFF.

The V call is TRBV30, the J call TRBJ1-1; D not resolved. The CDR3 spans 13 residues. Deletions cut 1 base from V and 6 bases from J, with 12 bases between. CDR1 and CDR2 (germline): GTSNPN, SVGIG (reference sequence). The CDR3 region is CAWSAGGFAEAFF. Written as DNA, the CDR3 is TGTGCCTGGAGTGCCGGAGGGTTCGCTGAAGCTTTCTTT.